The 2 T cell receptor beta chains reported below all come from one sample, sequenced in a study of control samples from healthy donors and cancer patients (dated by TCRdb to 2020 to 2021). Library method: the immunoSEQ multiplex PCR assay. TCRdb stores this immuneACCESS table with in-frame sequences only. Part of the clones is absent; in the studies checked, under half of the shortfall reflects unresolved V genes, and no reason is known for the rest. Across this sample there are around 84,000 clones, with roughly 82% seen only once. Of the sample, roughly 12% is held by the ten largest clones. Sequenced input: PBMCs. The receptors were sampled from a man in his fifties or sixties with head and neck cancer.

The V and J genes are TRBV24-1 and TRBJ2-2; D ambiguous. Between the trimmed V and J ends, which lost 4 bases and 1 base, there was a span of 9 bases. Germline V gene sequence: CDR1 KGHDR, CDR2 SFDVKD. This CDR3 is 15 amino acids long. CDR3 sequence: CATSEGQMNTGELFF. The DNA of the CDR3 is TGTGCCACCAGTGAAGGGCAGATGAACACCGGGGAGCTGTTTTTT.

This chain uses TRBV6-5 with TRBJ2-2; maybe TRBD1 (6 bases). V was shortened by 10 bases and J by 3 bases, with 12 bases between the two germline ends. In germline, CDR1 is MNHEY, CDR2 SVGAGI. CDR3 length equals 13 residues. The CDR3 sequence is CATGQLYTGELFF. As DNA, the CDR3 is TGTGCCACAGGACAGCTTTACACCGGGGAGCTGTTTTTT.